A selection of T cell receptor beta chains follows, all from one sample in a study of early T cells in non-severe SARS-CoV-2 infection. TCRdb independently ran MiXCR on the 5' RACE reads; one entry per CDR3 protein. Among roughly 75,000 distinct CDR3 sequences listed, roughly 9.6% were seen once. Sequencing was done on a sample of whole blood. These receptors all stem from an adult who was a healthcare worker with PCR-confirmed SARS-CoV-2 infection or an uninfected control (not recorded which). Each CDR3 is given with its conserved first and last residue. A D gene is named only where the DNA matches it firmly. Expanded clones get a size class; other rows say once, few or many, or leave the size out.

cdr3_length clone_size d_call j_call v_call cdr3_aa cdr3_nt
14 many - TRBJ2-7 TRBV3-1 CASSHSPAPTEQYF TGTGCCAGCAGCCATTCACCAGCCCCCACGGAGCAGTACTTC
14 many - TRBJ2-5 TRBV4-2 CASSQDTMVETQYF TGTGCCAGCAGCCAAGATACGATGGTTGAGACCCAGTACTTC
15 many TRBD2 TRBJ2-1 TRBV20-1 CSASAASGRGDEQFF TGCAGTGCTAGCGCCGCTAGCGGCCGTGGGGATGAGCAGTTCTTC
13 - - TRBJ2-2 TRBV20-1 CSARDPGTGELFF TGCAGTGCTAGAGACCCGGGCACCGGGGAGCTGTTTTTT
16 few - TRBJ2-4 TRBV23-1 CASSQRSDLAKNIQYF TGCGCCAGCAGTCAAAGATCAGATTTAGCCAAAAACATTCAGTACTTC
14 few - TRBJ2-1 TRBV5-4 CASSISVDTNEQFF TGTGCCAGCAGCATCTCCGTCGATACGAATGAGCAGTTCTTC
15 many - TRBJ2-3 TRBV10-1 CASSDRQGLTDTQYF TGCGCCAGCAGTGATCGTCAGGGCCTAACAGATACGCAGTATTTT
16 - - TRBJ1-4 TRBV4-1 CASSPLGRETNEKLFF TGCGCCAGCAGCCCCCTTGGGAGGGAAACTAATGAAAAACTGTTTTTT
14 many - TRBJ2-2 TRBV25-1 CASSEKLITGELFF TGTGCCAGCAGTGAAAAACTGATCACCGGGGAGCTGTTTTTT
16 once TRBD1 TRBJ2-7 TRBV5-4 CASSRIGQAASYEQYF TGTGCCAGCAGCCGAATCGGACAGGCTGCCTCCTACGAGCAGTACTTC
15 many - TRBJ1-2 TRBV7-9 CASSPSGGLLPGYTF TGTGCCAGCAGCCCATCCGGGGGACTACTTCCTGGCTACACCTTC
11 - - TRBJ2-5 TRBV20-1 CSARDRETQYF TGCAGTGCTAGAGATCGTGAGACCCAGTACTTC
14 - - TRBJ2-2 TRBV5-1 CASSFEANTGELFF TGCGCCAGCAGCTTCGAGGCGAACACCGGGGAGCTGTTTTTT
19 many - TRBJ1-2 TRBV7-2 CASSLTAGRGGRGLYGYTF TGTGCCAGCAGCTTAACGGCCGGCAGGGGAGGAAGAGGACTCTATGGCTACACCTTC
14 few - TRBJ2-3 TRBV4-1 CASSQEISTDTQYF TGCGCCAGCAGCCAAGAAATATCCACAGATACGCAGTATTTT
15 many TRBD2 TRBJ2-3 TRBV11-1 CASSLASGRTDTQYF TGTGCCAGCAGCTTAGCGAGCGGGAGAACAGATACGCAGTATTTT
14 few TRBD1 TRBJ2-7 TRBV3-1 CASRRGQGSAEQYF TGTGCCAGCAGGAGGGGGCAGGGGTCAGCCGAGCAGTACTTC
12 - - TRBJ2-5 TRBV5-1 CASSREGETQYF TGCGCCAGCAGTCGAGAGGGAGAGACCCAGTACTTC
14 many - TRBJ1-2 TRBV6-2/TRBV6-3 CASSPAPPAYGYTF TGTGCCAGCAGCCCCGCTCCCCCTGCCTATGGCTACACCTTC